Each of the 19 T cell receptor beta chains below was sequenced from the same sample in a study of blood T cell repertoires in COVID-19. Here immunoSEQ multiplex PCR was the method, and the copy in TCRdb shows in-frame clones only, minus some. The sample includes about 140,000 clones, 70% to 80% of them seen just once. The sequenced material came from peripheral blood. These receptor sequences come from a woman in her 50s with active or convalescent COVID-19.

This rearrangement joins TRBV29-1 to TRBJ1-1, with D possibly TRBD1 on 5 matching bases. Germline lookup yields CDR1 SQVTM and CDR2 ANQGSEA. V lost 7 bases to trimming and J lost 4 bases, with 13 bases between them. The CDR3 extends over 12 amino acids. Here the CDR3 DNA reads TGCAGCGATATGCAGGGTATCACTGAAGCTTTCTTT. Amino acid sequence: CSDMQGITEAFF.

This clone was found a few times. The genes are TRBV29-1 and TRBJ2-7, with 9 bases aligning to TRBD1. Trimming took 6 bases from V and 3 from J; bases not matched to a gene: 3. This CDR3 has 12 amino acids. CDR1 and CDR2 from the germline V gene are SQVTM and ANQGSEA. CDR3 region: CSVRDRDYEQYF. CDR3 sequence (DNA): TGCAGCGTCCGGGACAGGGACTACGAGCAGTACTTC.

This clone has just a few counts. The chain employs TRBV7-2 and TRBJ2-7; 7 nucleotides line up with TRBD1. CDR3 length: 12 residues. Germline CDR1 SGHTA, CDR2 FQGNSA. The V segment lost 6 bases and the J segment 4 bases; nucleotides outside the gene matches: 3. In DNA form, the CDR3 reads TGTGCCAGCAGGATGACAGGGTACGAGCAGTACTTC. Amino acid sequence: CASRMTGYEQYF.

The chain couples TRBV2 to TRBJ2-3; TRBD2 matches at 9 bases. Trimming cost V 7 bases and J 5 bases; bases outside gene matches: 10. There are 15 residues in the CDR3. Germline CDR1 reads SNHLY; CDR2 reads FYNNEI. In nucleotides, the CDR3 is TGTGCCAGCAAAAGCCAGCGGGGGGTGATAGATACGCAGTATTTT. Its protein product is CASKSQRGVIDTQYF. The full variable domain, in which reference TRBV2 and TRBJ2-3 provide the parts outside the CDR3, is EPEVTQTPSHQVTQMGQEVILRCVPISNHLYFYWYRQILGQKVEFLVSFYNNEISEKSEIFDDQFSVERPDGSNFTLKIRSTKLEDSAMYFCASKSQRGVIDTQYFGPGTRLTVL.

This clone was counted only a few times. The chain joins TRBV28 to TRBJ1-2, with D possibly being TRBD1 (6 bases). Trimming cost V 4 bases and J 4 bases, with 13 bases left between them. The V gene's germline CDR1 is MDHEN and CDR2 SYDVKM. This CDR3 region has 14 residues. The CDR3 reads CASSSLGAAYGYTF. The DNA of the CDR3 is TGTGCCAGCAGTTCCCTGGGGGCCGCCTATGGCTACACCTTC.

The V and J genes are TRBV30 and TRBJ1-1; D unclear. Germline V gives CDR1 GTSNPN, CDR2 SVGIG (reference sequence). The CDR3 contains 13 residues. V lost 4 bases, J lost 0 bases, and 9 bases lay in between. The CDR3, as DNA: TGTGCCTGGAACAGCCTTTTGAACACTGAAGCTTTCTTT. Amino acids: CAWNSLLNTEAFF.

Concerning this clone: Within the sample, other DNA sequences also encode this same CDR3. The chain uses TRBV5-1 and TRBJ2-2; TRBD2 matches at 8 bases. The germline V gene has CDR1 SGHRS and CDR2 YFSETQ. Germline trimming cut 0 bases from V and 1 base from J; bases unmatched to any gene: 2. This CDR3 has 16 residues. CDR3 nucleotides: TGCGCCAGCAGCTTGGGGCTAGCGGGGAACACCGGGGAGCTGTTTTTT. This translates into CASSLGLAGNTGELFF.

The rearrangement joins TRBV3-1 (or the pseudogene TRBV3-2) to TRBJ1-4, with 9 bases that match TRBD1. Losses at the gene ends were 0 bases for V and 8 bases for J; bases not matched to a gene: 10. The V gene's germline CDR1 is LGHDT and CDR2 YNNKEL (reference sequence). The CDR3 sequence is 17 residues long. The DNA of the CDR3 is TGTGCCAGCAGCCAAGATATCCGGGACAGGGTGAACGAAAAACTGTTTTTT. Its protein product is CASSQDIRDRVNEKLFF.

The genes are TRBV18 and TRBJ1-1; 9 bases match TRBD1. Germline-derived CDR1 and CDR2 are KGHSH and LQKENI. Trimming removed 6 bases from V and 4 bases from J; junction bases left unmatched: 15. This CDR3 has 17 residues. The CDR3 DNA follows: TGTGCCAGCTCGAACAGGGGTGGACAGGGGTCGGGCACTGAAGCTTTCTTT. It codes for CASSNRGGQGSGTEAFF.

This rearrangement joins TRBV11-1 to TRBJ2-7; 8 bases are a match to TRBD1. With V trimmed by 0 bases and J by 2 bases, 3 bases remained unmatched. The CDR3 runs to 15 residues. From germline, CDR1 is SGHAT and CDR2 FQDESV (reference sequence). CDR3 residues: CASSLAGTGTYEQYF. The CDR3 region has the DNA TGTGCCAGCAGCTTAGCCGGGACAGGCACCTACGAGCAGTACTTC.

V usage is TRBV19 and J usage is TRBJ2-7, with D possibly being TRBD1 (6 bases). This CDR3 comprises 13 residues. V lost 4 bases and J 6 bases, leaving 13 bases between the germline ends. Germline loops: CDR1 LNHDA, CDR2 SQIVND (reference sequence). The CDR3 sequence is CASSTTDRREQYF. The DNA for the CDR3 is TGTGCCAGTAGTACCACCGACAGGCGCGAGCAGTACTTC.

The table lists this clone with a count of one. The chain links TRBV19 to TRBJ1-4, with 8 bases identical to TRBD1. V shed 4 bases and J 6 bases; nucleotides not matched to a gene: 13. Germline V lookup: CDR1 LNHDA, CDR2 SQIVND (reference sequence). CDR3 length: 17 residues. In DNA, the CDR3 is TGTGCCAGTAGTACCACCGGGACAGGATCACGCGATGAAAAACTGTTTTTT. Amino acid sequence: CASSTTGTGSRDEKLFF.

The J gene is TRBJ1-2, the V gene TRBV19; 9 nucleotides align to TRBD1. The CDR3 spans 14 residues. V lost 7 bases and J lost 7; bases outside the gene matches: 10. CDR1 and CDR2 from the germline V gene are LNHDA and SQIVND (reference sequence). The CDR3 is CASNSRDRASGYTF. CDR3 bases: TGTGCCAGTAATAGCCGGGACAGGGCATCTGGCTACACCTTC.

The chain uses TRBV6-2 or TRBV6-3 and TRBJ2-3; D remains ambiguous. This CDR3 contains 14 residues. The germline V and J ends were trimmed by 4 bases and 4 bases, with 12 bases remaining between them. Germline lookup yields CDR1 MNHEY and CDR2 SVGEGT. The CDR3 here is CASSFHQQADTQYF. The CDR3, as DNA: TGTGCCAGCAGTTTCCATCAGCAGGCAGATACGCAGTATTTT.

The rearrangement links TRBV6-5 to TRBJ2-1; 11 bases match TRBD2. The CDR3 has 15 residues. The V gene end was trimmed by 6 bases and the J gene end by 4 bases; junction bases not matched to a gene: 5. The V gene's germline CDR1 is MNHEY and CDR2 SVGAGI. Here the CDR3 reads CASRSLAGGYNEQFF. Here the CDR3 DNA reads TGTGCCAGCAGATCGCTAGCGGGGGGATACAATGAGCAGTTCTTC.

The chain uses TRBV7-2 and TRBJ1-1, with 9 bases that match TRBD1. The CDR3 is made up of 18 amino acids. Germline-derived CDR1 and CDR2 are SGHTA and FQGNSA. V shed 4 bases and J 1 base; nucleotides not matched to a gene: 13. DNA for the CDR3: TGTGCCAGCAGCTCTACCCCCTTGGACAGGGGACAGAACACTGAAGCTTTCTTT. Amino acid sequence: CASSSTPLDRGQNTEAFF.

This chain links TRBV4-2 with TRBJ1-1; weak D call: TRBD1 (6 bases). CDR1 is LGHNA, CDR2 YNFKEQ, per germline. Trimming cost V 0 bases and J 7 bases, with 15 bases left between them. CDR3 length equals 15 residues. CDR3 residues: CASSQEGGAMHEAFF. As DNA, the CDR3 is TGTGCCAGCAGCCAAGAGGGGGGGGCAATGCATGAAGCTTTCTTT.

CDR3 nucleotide sequence: TGTGCCAGCAGCCAAGGTTCAGGGGCGGTATACGAGCAGTACTTC. Translating gives CASSQGSGAVYEQYF. The chain is built from TRBV3-1 (or the pseudogene TRBV3-2) and TRBJ2-7; D is possibly TRBD1 (6 bases). Germline assignment: CDR1 LGHDT and CDR2 YNNKEL (reference sequence). CDR3 size: 15 residues. V lost 1 base to trimming and J lost 4 bases, with 14 bases between them.

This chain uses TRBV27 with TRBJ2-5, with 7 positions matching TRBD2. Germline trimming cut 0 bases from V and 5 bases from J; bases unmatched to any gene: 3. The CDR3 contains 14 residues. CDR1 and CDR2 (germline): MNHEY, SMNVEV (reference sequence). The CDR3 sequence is CASSLSGGFETQYF. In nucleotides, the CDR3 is TGTGCCAGCAGTTTATCGGGGGGGTTTGAGACCCAGTACTTC.